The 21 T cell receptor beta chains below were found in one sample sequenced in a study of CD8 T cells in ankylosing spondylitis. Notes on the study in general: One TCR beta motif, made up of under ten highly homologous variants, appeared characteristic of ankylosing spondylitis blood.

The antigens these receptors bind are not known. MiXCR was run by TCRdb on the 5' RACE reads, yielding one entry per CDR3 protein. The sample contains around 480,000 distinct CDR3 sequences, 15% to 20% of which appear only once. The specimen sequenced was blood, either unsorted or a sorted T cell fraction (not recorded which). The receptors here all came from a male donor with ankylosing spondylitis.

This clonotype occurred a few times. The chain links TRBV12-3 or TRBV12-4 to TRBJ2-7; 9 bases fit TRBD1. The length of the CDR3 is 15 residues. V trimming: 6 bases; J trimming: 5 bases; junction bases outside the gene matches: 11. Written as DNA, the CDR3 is TGTGCCAGCAGCCAAGGCCGGGACAGGGTCAACGAGCAGTACTTC. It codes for CASSQGRDRVNEQYF.

The CDR3, as DNA: TGTGCCAGCATGTCTTGGGCGGGGCGAACCTACAATGAGCAGTTCTTC. Residues: CASMSWAGRTYNEQFF. The gene calls are TRBV28 and TRBJ2-1, with D perhaps matching TRBD2 (6 bases). V lost 7 bases and J 2 bases, leaving 18 bases between the germline ends. The CDR3 loop spans 16 amino acids. Germline V gives CDR1 MDHEN, CDR2 SYDVKM.

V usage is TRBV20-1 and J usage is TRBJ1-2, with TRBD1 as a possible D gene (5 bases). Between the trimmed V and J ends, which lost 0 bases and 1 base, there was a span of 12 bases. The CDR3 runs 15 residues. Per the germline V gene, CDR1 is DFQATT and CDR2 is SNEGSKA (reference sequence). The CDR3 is CSARESGRFNYGYTF. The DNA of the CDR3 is TGCAGTGCTAGAGAATCGGGACGGTTTAACTATGGCTACACCTTC.

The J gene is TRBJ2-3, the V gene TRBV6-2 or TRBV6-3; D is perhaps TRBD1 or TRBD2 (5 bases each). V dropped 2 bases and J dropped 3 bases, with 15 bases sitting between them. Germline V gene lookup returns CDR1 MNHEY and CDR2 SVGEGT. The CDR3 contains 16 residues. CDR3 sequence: CASSYRLAPGTDTQYF. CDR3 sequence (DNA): TGTGCCAGCAGTTACCGCCTAGCCCCAGGGACAGATACGCAGTATTTT.

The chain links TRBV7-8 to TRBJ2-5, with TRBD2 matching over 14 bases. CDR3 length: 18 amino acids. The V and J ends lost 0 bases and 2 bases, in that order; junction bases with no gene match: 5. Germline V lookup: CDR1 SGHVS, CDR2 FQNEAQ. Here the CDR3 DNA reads TGTGCCAGCAGCTTAGCCGGGACTAGCGGGGGCCCACAAGAGACCCAGTACTTC. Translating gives CASSLAGTSGGPQETQYF.

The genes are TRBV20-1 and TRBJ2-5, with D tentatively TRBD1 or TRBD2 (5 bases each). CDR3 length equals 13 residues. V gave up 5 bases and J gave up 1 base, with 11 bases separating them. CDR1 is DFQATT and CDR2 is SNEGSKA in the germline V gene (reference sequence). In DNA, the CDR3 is TGCAGTGCTCTAGGGACCATCCAAGAGACCCAGTACTTC. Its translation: CSALGTIQETQYF.

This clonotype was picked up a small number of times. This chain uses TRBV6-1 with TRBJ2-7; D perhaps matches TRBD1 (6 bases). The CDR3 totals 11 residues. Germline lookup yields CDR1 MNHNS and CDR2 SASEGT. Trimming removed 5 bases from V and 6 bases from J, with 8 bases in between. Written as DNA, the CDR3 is TGTGCCAGCAGTACAGGGCGCGAGCAGTACTTC. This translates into CASSTGREQYF.

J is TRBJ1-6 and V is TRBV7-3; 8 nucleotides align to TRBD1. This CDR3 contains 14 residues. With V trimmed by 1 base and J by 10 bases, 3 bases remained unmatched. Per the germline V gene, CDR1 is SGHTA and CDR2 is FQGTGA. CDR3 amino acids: CASSLKPGGSPLHF. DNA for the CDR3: TGTGCCAGCAGCTTAAAGCCAGGGGGCTCACCCCTCCACTTT.

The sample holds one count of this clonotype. Here the CDR3 reads CASFPYTGTNTYEQYF. The CDR3 DNA reads as TGTGCCAGCTTCCCCTACACCGGGACTAACACCTACGAGCAGTACTTC. The genes are TRBV12-3 or TRBV12-4 and TRBJ2-7; 7 nucleotides match TRBD2. Unmatched junction bases numbered 15, after V lost 8 bases and J lost 2 bases. There are 16 residues in the CDR3.

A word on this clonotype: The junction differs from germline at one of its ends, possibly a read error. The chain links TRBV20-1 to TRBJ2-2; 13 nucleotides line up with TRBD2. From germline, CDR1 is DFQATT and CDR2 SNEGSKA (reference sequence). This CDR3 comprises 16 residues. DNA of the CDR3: TGCAGTGGGTCGACTAGCGGGGGGCCGAGGACCGGGGAGCTGTGTTTT. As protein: CSGSTSGGPRTGELCF.

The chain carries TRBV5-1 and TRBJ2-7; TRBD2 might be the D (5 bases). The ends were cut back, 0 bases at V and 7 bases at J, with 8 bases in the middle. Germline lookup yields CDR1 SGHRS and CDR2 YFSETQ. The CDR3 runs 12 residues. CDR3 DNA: TGCGCCAGCAGCTTGGCCGGAGGTGAGCAGTACTTC. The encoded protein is CASSLAGGEQYF.

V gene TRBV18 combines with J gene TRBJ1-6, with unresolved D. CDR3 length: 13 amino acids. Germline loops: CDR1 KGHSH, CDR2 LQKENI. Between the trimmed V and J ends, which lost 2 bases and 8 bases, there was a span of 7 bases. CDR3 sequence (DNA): TGTGCCAGCTCACCAGGGGTAGATTCACCCCTCCACTTT. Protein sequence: CASSPGVDSPLHF. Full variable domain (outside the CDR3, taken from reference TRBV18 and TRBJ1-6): NAGVMQNPRHLVRRRGQEARLRCSPMKGHSHVYWYRQLPEEGLKFMVYLQKENIIDESGMPKERFSAEFPKEGPSILRIQQVVRGDSAAYFCASSPGVDSPLHFGNGTRLTVT.

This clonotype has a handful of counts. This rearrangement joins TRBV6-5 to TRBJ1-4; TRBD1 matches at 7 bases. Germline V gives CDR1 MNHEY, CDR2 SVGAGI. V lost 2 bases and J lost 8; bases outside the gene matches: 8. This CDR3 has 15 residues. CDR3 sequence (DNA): TGTGCCAGCAGTTACGTTAAACAGGGGAGGGAAAAACTGTTTTTT. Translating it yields CASSYVKQGREKLFF.

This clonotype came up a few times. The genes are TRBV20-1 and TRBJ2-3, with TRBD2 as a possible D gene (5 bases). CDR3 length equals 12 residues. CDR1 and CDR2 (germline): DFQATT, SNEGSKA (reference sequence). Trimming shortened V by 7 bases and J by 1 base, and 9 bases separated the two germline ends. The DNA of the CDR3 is TGCAGTGGGGGAGCTGGCACAGATACGCAGTATTTT. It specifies CSGGAGTDTQYF.

CDR3 sequence (DNA): TGCGCCAGCAGCTTGGTGGCAGGGAATCCCTACGAGCAGTACTTC. Translated: CASSLVAGNPYEQYF. This rearrangement joins TRBV5-1 to TRBJ2-7; weak D call: TRBD1 (5 bases). Germline V gene data show CDR1 as SGHRS and CDR2 as YFSETQ. Deletions cut 0 bases from V and 2 bases from J, with 12 bases between. The CDR3 has 15 amino acids.

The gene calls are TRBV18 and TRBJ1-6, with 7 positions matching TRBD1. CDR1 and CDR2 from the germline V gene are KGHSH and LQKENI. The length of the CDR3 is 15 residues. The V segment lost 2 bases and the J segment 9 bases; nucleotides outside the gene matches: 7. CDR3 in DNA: TGTGCCAGCTCACCAGCCCGGGACAGTACTTCACCCCTCCACTTT. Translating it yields CASSPARDSTSPLHF.

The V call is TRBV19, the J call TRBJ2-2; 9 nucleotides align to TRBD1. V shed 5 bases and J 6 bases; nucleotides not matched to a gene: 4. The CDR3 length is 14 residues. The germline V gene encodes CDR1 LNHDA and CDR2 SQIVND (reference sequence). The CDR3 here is CASSVDRGAGELFF. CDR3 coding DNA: TGTGCCAGTAGTGTCGACAGGGGGGCCGGGGAGCTGTTTTTT.

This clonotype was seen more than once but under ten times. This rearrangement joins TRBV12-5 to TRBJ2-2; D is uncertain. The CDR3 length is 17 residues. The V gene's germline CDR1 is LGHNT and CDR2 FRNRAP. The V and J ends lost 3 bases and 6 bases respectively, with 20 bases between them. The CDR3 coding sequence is TGTGCTAGTGGTTTTTCCGTGGGGTCCGCCGTTCCCGGGGAGCTGTTTTTT. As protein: CASGFSVGSAVPGELFF.

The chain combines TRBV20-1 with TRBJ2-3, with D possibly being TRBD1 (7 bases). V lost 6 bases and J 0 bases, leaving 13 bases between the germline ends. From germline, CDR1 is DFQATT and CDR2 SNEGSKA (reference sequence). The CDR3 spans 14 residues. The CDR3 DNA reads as TGCAGTGCCCTCAGGGGGGATAGCACAGATACGCAGTATTTT. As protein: CSALRGDSTDTQYF.

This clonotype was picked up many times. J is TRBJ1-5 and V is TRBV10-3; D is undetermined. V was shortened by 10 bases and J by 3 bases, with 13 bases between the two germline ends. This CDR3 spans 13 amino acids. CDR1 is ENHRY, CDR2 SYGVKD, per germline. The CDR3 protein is CATSGSLNQPQHF. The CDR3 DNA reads TGTGCCACCTCCGGAAGCCTCAATCAGCCCCAGCATTTT.

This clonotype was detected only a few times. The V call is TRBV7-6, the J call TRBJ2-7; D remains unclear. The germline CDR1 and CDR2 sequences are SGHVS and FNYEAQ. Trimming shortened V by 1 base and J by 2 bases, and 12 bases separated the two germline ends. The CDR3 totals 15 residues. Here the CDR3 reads CASSLEAAKTYEQYF. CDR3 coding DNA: TGTGCCAGCAGCTTAGAGGCGGCTAAAACCTACGAGCAGTACTTC. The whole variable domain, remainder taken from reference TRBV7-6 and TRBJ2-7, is GAGVSQSPRYKVTKRGQDVALRCDPISGHVSLYWYRQALGQGPEFLTYFNYEAQQDKSGLPNDRFSAERPEGSISTLTIQRTEQRDSAMYRCASSLEAAKTYEQYFGPGTRLTVT.